The TCR beta chain under discussion was sequenced for a study of patients and donors after allogeneic stem cell transplantation. TCRdb re-derived calls from the RT-PCR reads in MiXCR, one entry per CDR3 protein. There are around 200,000 distinct CDR3 sequences in the sample; around 40% occur only once, and around a tenth lies in the top ten. Trimming stripped 3 bases from V and 1 base from J, with 6 bases between. The CDR3 extends over 13 amino acids. Germline V lookup: CDR1 DFQATT, CDR2 SNEGSKA (reference sequence). The chain has TRBV20-1 and TRBJ2-2, with D unclear. The sequenced sample consisted of blood, either unsorted or a sorted T cell fraction (not recorded which). This clonotype was obtained from a human donor who was either an allogeneic HSCT recipient or a stem cell or donor lymphocyte infusion donor (not recorded which). It is not recorded whose cells these are; they may come from a transplant donor. Here the CDR3 reads CSASSVNTGELFF. CDR3 bases: TGCAGTGCTAGCTCGGTGAACACCGGGGAGCTGTTTTTT.